The 6 T cell receptor beta chains reported below all come from one sample, sequenced in a study of identical twins. TCRdb processed the 5' RACE reads anew with MiXCR; each CDR3 protein has one entry. The data contain some 630,000 distinct CDR3 sequences, just over 7% of them singletons. These same data were also listed under a study on yellow fever vaccine responses in identical twins.

Material: PBMCs. All receptors come from a woman under 30 in good health.

This clonotype was counted a few times. This chain connects TRBV12-3 or TRBV12-4 to TRBJ2-5; D is undetermined. The CDR3 sequence is 15 residues long. Trimming pared 6 bases from V and 0 bases from J, leaving 14 bases between. This CDR3 is CASSFRTYDQETQYF. The CDR3 DNA is TGTGCCAGCAGCTTTAGGACCTACGACCAAGAGACCCAGTACTTC.

This clonotype occurred many times. The J gene is TRBJ2-2, the V gene TRBV15, with D possibly being TRBD1 or TRBD2 (5 bases each). The length of the CDR3 is 15 residues. Deletions cut 4 bases from V and 9 bases from J, with 18 bases between. CDR1 and CDR2 (germline): LNHNV, YYDKDF (reference sequence). The CDR3 spells CATSNFRDPHRELFF. In DNA, the CDR3 is TGTGCCACCAGCAACTTCCGGGACCCCCACCGGGAGCTGTTTTTT.

This clonotype showed up many times. V usage is TRBV5-6 and J usage is TRBJ2-7; TRBD2 might be the D (5 bases). The CDR3 runs to 13 residues. The germline CDR1 and CDR2 sequences are SGHDT and YYEEEE. V was cut by 3 bases and J by 7 bases, with 14 bases left in between. CDR3 protein: CASSYGLAREQYF. DNA for the CDR3: TGTGCCAGCAGCTACGGACTTGCTCGTGAGCAGTACTTC. Looking up the rest from reference TRBV5-6 and TRBJ2-7 gives the full variable domain: DAGVTQSPTHLIKTRGQQVTLRCSPKSGHDTVSWYQQALGQGPQFIFQYYEEEERQRGNFPDRFSGHQFPNYSSELNVNALLLGDSALYLCASSYGLAREQYFGPGTRLTVT.

In its sample, this clonotype was seen a few times. V usage is TRBV10-3 and J usage is TRBJ2-6; 7 positions agree with TRBD1. V trimming: 7 bases; J trimming: 1 base; junction bases outside the gene matches: 7. The V gene's germline CDR1 is ENHRY and CDR2 SYGVKD. The length of the CDR3 is 16 residues. This chain's CDR3 is CAIKGQDTSGANVLTF. Written as DNA, the CDR3 is TGTGCCATCAAAGGACAGGACACATCTGGGGCCAACGTCCTGACTTTC.

This clonotype showed up many times. The chain has TRBV9 and TRBJ1-1, with TRBD1 as a possible D gene (6 bases). The CDR3 runs to 14 residues. V shed 4 bases and J shed 5 bases, with 15 bases lying between them. Germline V CDR1 and CDR2: SGDLS, YYNGEE. CDR3 sequence: CASSPRQVRTEAFF. The CDR3 DNA follows: TGTGCCAGCAGCCCGAGACAGGTTCGAACTGAAGCTTTCTTT.

This clonotype was seen repeatedly, ten times or more. The chain links TRBV15 to TRBJ2-1, with D possibly TRBD2 on 5 matching bases. V gave up 0 bases and J gave up 7 bases, with 16 bases separating them. The germline CDR1 and CDR2 sequences are LNHNV and YYDKDF (reference sequence). This CDR3 is built from 16 residues. The CDR3 DNA reads as TGTGCCACCAGCAGAGATCGAGAGGGCCGGTGGAATGAGCAGTTCTTC. Its translation is CATSRDREGRWNEQFF.